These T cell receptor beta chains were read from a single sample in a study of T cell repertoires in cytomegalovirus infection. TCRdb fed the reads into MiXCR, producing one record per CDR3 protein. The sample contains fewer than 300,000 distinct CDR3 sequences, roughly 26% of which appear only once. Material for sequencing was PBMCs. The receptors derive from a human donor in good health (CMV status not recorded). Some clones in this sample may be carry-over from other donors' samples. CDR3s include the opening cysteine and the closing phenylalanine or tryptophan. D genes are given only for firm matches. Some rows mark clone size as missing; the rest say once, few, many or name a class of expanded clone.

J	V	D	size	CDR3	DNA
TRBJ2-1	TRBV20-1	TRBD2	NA	CSARGTSGGNEQFF	TGCAGTGCTAGAGGGACTAGCGGGGGTAATGAGCAGTTCTTC
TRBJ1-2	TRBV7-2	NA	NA	CASSLIGGTYGYTF	TGTGCCAGCAGCTTAATCGGCGGTACCTATGGCTACACCTTC
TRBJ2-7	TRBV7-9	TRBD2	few	CASSSGTPSYEQYF	TGTGCCAGCAGTAGCGGGACTCCTTCCTACGAGCAGTACTTC
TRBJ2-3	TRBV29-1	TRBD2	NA	CSALAGAKDTQYF	TGCAGCGCCTTAGCGGGAGCTAAAGATACGCAGTATTTT
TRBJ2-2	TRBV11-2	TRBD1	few	CASSSGGFGELFF	TGTGCCAGCAGCTCAGGGGGATTCGGGGAGCTGTTTTTT
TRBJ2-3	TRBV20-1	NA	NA	CSARTGSGYTDTQYF	TGCAGTGCTAGAACCGGGAGCGGGTACACAGATACGCAGTATTTT
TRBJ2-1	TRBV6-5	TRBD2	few	CASSPISRDYQFF	TGTGCCAGCAGTCCGATAAGCCGGGACTATCAGTTCTTC
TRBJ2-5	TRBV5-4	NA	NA	CASSQGTQETQYF	TGTGCCAGCAGCCAAGGGACGCAAGAGACCCAGTACTTC
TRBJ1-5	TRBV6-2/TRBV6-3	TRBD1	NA	CASRLGQNQPQHF	TGTGCCAGCAGACTGGGACAGAATCAGCCCCAGCATTTT
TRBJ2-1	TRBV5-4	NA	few	CASSRLGGLGNEQFF	TGTGCCAGCAGCCGTCTTGGGGGTCTGGGGAATGAGCAGTTCTTC
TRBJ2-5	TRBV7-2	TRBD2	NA	CASSRSGGQETQYF	TGTGCCAGCAGTCGTAGCGGGGGGCAAGAGACCCAGTACTTC
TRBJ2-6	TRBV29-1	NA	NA	CSVEQASGANVLTF	TGCAGCGTAGAACAAGCCTCTGGGGCCAACGTCCTGACTTTC
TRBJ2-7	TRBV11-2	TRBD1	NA	CASSLELGQGTYEQYF	TGTGCCAGCAGCTTAGAATTAGGACAGGGAACTTACGAGCAGTACTTC
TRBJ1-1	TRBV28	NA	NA	CASIPGGPGGEAFF	TGTGCCAGCATCCCCGGGGGACCCGGGGGTGAAGCTTTCTTT
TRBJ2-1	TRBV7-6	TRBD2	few	CASSLWGRAANEQFF	TGTGCCAGCAGCTTATGGGGGAGGGCGGCCAATGAGCAGTTCTTC
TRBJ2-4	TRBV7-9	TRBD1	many	CASSPSEDRGKNIQYF	TGTGCCAGCAGCCCCTCAGAGGACAGGGGAAAAAACATTCAGTACTTC
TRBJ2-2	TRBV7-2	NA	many	CASRLGVSTPDTGELFF	TGTGCCAGCAGATTAGGGGTCAGTACTCCAGACACCGGGGAGCTGTTTTTT
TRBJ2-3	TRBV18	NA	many	CASSPLRRGSGSTDTQYF	TGTGCCAGCTCACCATTGCGAAGGGGAAGCGGAAGCACAGATACGCAGTATTTT
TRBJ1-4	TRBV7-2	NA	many	CASSLARGLEKLFF	TGTGCCAGCAGCTTAGCGCGAGGTCTTGAAAAACTGTTTTTT
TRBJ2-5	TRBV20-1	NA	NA	CSARDGGWETQYF	TGCAGTGCTAGAGATGGAGGTTGGGAGACCCAGTACTTC